This section outlines one T cell receptor beta chain sequence together with its context. The data belong to a study of blood T cell repertoires in COVID-19. The repertoire was sequenced with immunoSEQ multiplex PCR; TCRdb's copy has only in-frame clones and lacks some. The sample records hundreds of thousands of clones, under 90% being singletons. In terms of age and location, participants ranged from about 18 to 95 years and lived in about 25 US areas. Germline V gives CDR1 MDHEN, CDR2 SYDVKM. This CDR3 has 17 amino acids. V was pared by 5 bases and J by 0 bases, with 6 bases of the junction left unmatched.

This TCR derives from a man aged 55 to 70 who had recovered from COVID-19. The sequencing input was PBMCs or T cells enriched from blood (not recorded which). The chain combines TRBV28 with TRBJ2-3; 12 bases fit TRBD2. The CDR3 DNA reads TGTGCCAGCAGTCTTCGGACTAGCGGGACTAGCACAGATACGCAGTATTTT. This codes for CASSLRTSGTSTDTQYF.